This T cell receptor beta chain was profiled in a study of Ad26.COV2.S vaccination and SARS-CoV-2 variants. Looking at the study overall: Ad26.COV2.S was injected intramuscularly once or twice, 56 days apart.

Treatment noted: over 15 received Ad26.COV2.S at low or high dose, single or two shots; 5 received placebo; per-sample allocation not given. After the first vaccine or placebo injection, samples were drawn on day 63. The repertoire was sequenced with immunoSEQ multiplex PCR; TCRdb's copy has only in-frame clones and lacks some. This table has around 400,000 clones, about 88% appearing once. The germline V gene encodes CDR1 MNHEY and CDR2 SVGEGT. The CDR3 runs 15 residues. V was clipped by 6 bases and J by 3 bases; unmatched bases: 11. The source is a person between 18 and 65 years old who received the Ad26.COV2.S COVID-19 vaccine or a placebo. The V gene is TRBV6-2 or TRBV6-3, the J gene TRBJ2-7; 7 nucleotides agree with TRBD2. Sequences were derived from peripheral blood, sampled in a trial of Ad26.COV2.S vaccine versus placebo. As DNA, the CDR3 is TGTGCCAGCAGCCATCCAAGCGGGACTCTCTACGAGCAGTACTTC. It codes for CASSHPSGTLYEQYF.